This T cell receptor beta chain emerged from a study of T cell changes during pregnancy in multiple sclerosis. Sequencing used immunoSEQ multiplex PCR; TCRdb keeps in-frame clones, though not all of them. Of roughly 90,000 clones listed, almost 95% were seen once; the top ten hold less than 2.5%. A few counts support this clone. There are 15 residues in the CDR3. Germline V gene sequence: CDR1 SNHLY, CDR2 FYNNEI. With 11 bases removed from V and 9 bases from J, the gap between germline ends came to 29 bases. This TCR derives from a female donor with multiple sclerosis, enrolled in a pregnancy study. The chain has TRBV2 and TRBJ2-7; maybe TRBD2 (5 bases). The source was peripheral blood, collected in the third trimester of pregnancy. The CDR3 region is CAQLTVREGKVWQYF. The CDR3 DNA reads as TGTGCCCAGCTCACGGTCCGGGAAGGGAAGGTATGGCAGTACTTC.